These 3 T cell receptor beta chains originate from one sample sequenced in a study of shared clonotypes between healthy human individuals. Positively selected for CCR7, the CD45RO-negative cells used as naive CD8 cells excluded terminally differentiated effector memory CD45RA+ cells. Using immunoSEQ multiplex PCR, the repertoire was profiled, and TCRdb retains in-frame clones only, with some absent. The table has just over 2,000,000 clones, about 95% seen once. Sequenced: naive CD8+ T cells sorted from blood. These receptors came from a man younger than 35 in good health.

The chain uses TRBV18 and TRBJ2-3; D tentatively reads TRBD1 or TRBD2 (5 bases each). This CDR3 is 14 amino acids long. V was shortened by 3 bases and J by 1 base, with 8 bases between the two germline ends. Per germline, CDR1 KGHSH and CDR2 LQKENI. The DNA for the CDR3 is TGTGCCAGCTCACCGGGGGAACGCACAGATACGCAGTATTTT. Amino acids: CASSPGERTDTQYF.

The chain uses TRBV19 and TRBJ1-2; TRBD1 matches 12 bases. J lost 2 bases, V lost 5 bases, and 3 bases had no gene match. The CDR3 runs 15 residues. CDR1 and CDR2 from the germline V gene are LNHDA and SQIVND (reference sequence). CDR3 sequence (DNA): TGTGCCAGTAGTGCCGGGACAGGGGGCAACTATGGCTACACCTTC. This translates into CASSAGTGGNYGYTF.

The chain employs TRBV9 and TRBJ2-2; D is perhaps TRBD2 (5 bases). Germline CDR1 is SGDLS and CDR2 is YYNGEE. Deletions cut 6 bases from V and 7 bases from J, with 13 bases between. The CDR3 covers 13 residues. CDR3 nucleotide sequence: TGTGCCAGCAATGGTAACGGGGTCGGGGAGCTGTTTTTT. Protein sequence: CASNGNGVGELFF.